The rows below give T cell receptor beta chains drawn from one sample of a study of CXCR3-negative and CXCR3-positive naive CD8 T cells. TCRdb reanalyzed the 5' RACE reads and collapses them to one entry per CDR3 protein, without DNA. The sample has some 150,000 distinct CDR3 sequences; the top ten hold around 0.41%. The sample was naive CXCR3+ CD8+ T cells from blood. Receptor source: a human donor in good health. Some clones in this sample may be carry-over from other donors' samples. Both conserved end residues are part of each CDR3.

V gene	J gene	CDR3 protein
TRBV5-1	TRBJ2-3	CASSSGLDYTQYF
TRBV14	TRBJ2-7	CASSQDLGRLDEQYF
TRBV4-2	TRBJ2-2	CASSQLRAGLDTGELFF
TRBV5-4	TRBJ2-3	CASSLVGFMGADTQYF
TRBV5-6	TRBJ2-3	CASSDQPSPTQYF
TRBV12-3/TRBV12-4	TRBJ2-1	CASSPVKRVGGYNEQFF
TRBV7-8	TRBJ2-1	CASSLEMGGLYNEQFF
TRBV28	TRBJ2-1	CASSSPYNEQFF
TRBV7-8	TRBJ2-5	CASSFLFGIDRETQYF
TRBV5-6	TRBJ2-7	CASSPLLGQGYEQYF
TRBV7-2	TRBJ2-7	CASSFASPGQASYEQYF
TRBV27	TRBJ1-6	CASSLFTGGSPLHF
TRBV30	TRBJ1-3	CAGQGTTSGNTIYF
TRBV28	TRBJ2-7	CASSSRWGYEQYF
TRBV29-1	TRBJ2-1	CSVVPEGFGVFEQFF
TRBV12-3/TRBV12-4	TRBJ2-7	CASSLLGTGSEQYF
TRBV25-1	TRBJ2-3	CASSEGSGTDTQYF
TRBV24-1	TRBJ2-7	CATSDFGGTFGYEQYF
TRBV6-2/TRBV6-3	TRBJ2-2	CASSFSVPGELFF
TRBV2	TRBJ2-3	CASSPLSTTDTQYF
TRBV11-3	TRBJ2-1	CASSLRGDSPNEQFF
TRBV4-1	TRBJ2-7	CASSQETRYEQYF
TRBV29-1	TRBJ1-1	CSVAGVNAEAFF
TRBV28	TRBJ2-3	CASSFYASSADTQYF
TRBV7-9	TRBJ2-6	CASSLARDSDLSGANVLTF
TRBV28	TRBJ2-1	CASSGSGREQFF
TRBV28	TRBJ2-1	CASSFGTGYNEQFF
TRBV18	TRBJ2-5	CASSPPARDQETQYF
TRBV7-9	TRBJ2-1	CASSSMGGAYNEQFF
TRBV9	TRBJ2-7	CASSPGTSEQYF
TRBV7-9	TRBJ2-3	CASSVPTPITDTQYF
TRBV7-9	TRBJ2-7	CASSPATGEQYF
TRBV7-2	TRBJ2-2	CASSLDPFANTGELFF
TRBV28	TRBJ2-7	CASRGLGESEQYF
TRBV28	TRBJ2-7	CASRTLREDSYEQYF
TRBV5-6	TRBJ2-5	CASSLRASGGFETQYF
TRBV7-9	TRBJ1-1	CASRILQLEAFF
TRBV7-9	TRBJ2-5	CASGAAEKETQYF
TRBV5-1	TRBJ2-2	CASSALPGTGVDGELFF
TRBV12-3/TRBV12-4	TRBJ2-5	CASRSGGGETQYF
TRBV12-3/TRBV12-4	TRBJ2-5	CASSNGSRSGETQYF
TRBV29-1	TRBJ1-2	CSVPEAVRYTF
TRBV28	TRBJ1-5	CASSTLDRRHSNQPQHF
TRBV5-5	TRBJ1-1	CASSHGQAVYEAFF
TRBV29-1	TRBJ2-4	CSVAPRGAKNIQYF
TRBV29-1	TRBJ2-1	CSVESLATYNEQFF
TRBV6-2/TRBV6-3	TRBJ2-1	CASSYGSGTSYNEQFF
TRBV27	TRBJ1-2	CASSPPGTRGDGYTF
TRBV29-1	TRBJ1-1	CSVDGRIVGNTEAFF
TRBV19	TRBJ2-7	CASSPDMGAHYEQYF
TRBV6-2/TRBV6-3	TRBJ2-1	CASSPAGTEQFF
TRBV24-1	TRBJ2-1	CATSDISSGSGNEQFF
TRBV12-3/TRBV12-4	TRBJ2-4	CASSPMPGEFSKNIQYF
TRBV12-3/TRBV12-4	TRBJ2-1	CASGGQSNEQFF
TRBV14	TRBJ2-1	CASSQVAVSSYNEQFF
TRBV10-3	TRBJ2-7	CAISDLGQGYSYEQYF
TRBV3-1	TRBJ2-5	CASSQPGGPIETQYF
TRBV20-1	TRBJ2-1	CSASQLAGGQDEQFF
TRBV15	TRBJ1-1	CATSRDSTGGTEAFF
TRBV29-1	TRBJ2-1	CSVEERASGGAGEQFF